The sequence of this T cell receptor (beta chain) was determined in a study of blood T cells in healthy people across ages. Across the study: Per two T cells, template switching captured roughly one barcoded beta molecule.

Study conclusions and caveats: With donor CMV status unknown, expanded clonotype changes were possibly confounded. While age rose, TCR beta diversity per million T cells dropped in a roughly linear way.

The sample holds many counts of this clonotype. Antigen specificity is unknown. The germline gives CDR1 SGHRS, CDR2 YFSETQ. The CDR3 has 15 amino acids. V lost 0 bases to trimming and J lost 1 base, with 11 bases between them. The authors ran a second PCR of 7 to 11 cycles using a sample-barcoded 5' primer and a J-beta primer mix. TCRdb reprocessed the 5' RACE reads via MiXCR and lists one record per CDR3 protein. The data show fewer than 1.5 million distinct CDR3 sequences, about 40% seen once. J is TRBJ2-7 and V is TRBV5-1; possible D gene TRBD2, 5 bases. This clonotype was sampled from a woman younger than 35 in good health. Sequences were obtained from blood. In DNA, the CDR3 is TGCGCCAGCAGCTTGGCCGGGGAATCGTCCTACGAGCAGTACTTC. Translated, it gives CASSLAGESSYEQYF.